This T cell receptor beta chain was identified during a study of regulatory T cells in long-lasting Graves disease. Time point reported: newly diagnosed GD, antithyroid drugs for less than 3 months. The TCR library used RNA extracted from PBMCs. Looked up from germline, CDR1 is SGHRS and CDR2 is YFSETQ. V lost 5 bases and J 0 bases, leaving 12 bases between the germline ends. CDR3 length: 15 residues. Ten or more counts support this clonotype. Relying on iRepertoire HTBI primers and Arm-PCR of CDR3 regions, the team built TCR beta libraries. TCRdb called the multiplex PCR reads again in MiXCR, with one record for every CDR3 protein. The sample consists of 350,000 to 500,000 distinct CDR3 sequences, roughly 15% of them appearing once. These data were also reused for a study on T cells in Graves' hyperthyroidism and ophthalmopathy.

This material consisted of peripheral blood mononuclear cells (PBMCs), taken at new diagnosis, from a patient treated with antithyroid drugs. The chain couples TRBV5-1 to TRBJ2-1; D is uncertain. The receptor was derived from a woman between 50 and 59 years old with Graves disease. This CDR3 is CASRDRESSYNEQFF. The CDR3 DNA reads as TGCGCCAGCAGAGACCGCGAAAGCTCCTACAATGAGCAGTTCTTC.